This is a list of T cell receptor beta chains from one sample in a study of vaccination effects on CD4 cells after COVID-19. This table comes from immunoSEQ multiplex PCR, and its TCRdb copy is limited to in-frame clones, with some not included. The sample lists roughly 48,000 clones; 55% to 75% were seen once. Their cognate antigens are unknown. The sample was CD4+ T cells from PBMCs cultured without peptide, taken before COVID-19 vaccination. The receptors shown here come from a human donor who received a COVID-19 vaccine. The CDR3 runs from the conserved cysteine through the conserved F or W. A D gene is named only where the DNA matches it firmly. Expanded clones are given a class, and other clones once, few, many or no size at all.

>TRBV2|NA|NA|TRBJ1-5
TGTGCCAGCACGGGGTGGCCGAGCAATCAGCCCCAGCATTTT
CASTGWPSNQPQHF
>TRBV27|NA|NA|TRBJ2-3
TGTGCCAGCAGTCAGGACAGCTTCACAGATACGCAGTATTTT
CASSQDSFTDTQYF
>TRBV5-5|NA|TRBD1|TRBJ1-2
TGTGCCAGCAGTCTGGACAGGAACTATGGCTACACCTTC
CASSLDRNYGYTF
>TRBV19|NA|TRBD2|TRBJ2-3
TGTGCCAGTAGGGAAAGCGGGGGGGCAACAGATACGCAGTATTTT
CASRESGGATDTQYF
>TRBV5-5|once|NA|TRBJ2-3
TGTGCCAGCAGCTCCCAGATCCCAGATACGCAGTATTTT
CASSSQIPDTQYF
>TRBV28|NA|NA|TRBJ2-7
TGTGCCAGCAGTTTAAGCTCCGAGCAGTACTTC
CASSLSSEQYF
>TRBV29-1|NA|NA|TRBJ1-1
TGCAGCGGGGCCAGTAGGAACACTGAAGCTTTCTTT
CSGASRNTEAFF
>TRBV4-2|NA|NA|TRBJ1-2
TGTGCCAGCAGCCAAGATACAGGGAGCGGCTACACCTTC
CASSQDTGSGYTF
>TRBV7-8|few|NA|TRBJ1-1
TGTGCCAGCAGCTTTGCTGGGAACACTGAAGCTTTCTTT
CASSFAGNTEAFF
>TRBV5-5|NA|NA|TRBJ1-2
TGTGCCAGCAGCTTGGACCCCTATGGCTACACCTTC
CASSLDPYGYTF
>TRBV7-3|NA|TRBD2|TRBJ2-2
TGTGCCAGCAGCTTAACTAGCGGGGGCCCAAACACCGGGGAGCTGTTTTTT
CASSLTSGGPNTGELFF
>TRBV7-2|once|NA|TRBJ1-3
TGTGCCAGCAGCTATCCCGATGTGGGGGGAAACACCATATATTTT
CASSYPDVGGNTIYF
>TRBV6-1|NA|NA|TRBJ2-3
TGTGCCAGCAGTGAAGAGGACAAGTTTTTGCTTCATACGCAGTATTTT
CASSEEDKFLLHTQYF
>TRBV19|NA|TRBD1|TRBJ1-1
TGTGCCAGTAGACCGGACAGGGGAGGGGGCACTGAAGCTTTCTTT
CASRPDRGGGTEAFF
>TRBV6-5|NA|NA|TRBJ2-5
TGTGCCAGCAGTTACTCGAGAGAGACCCAGTACTTC
CASSYSRETQYF
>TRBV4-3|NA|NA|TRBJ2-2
TGCGCCAGCAGACTGGCTCTCCTGGGGGCGAACACCGGGGAGCTGTTTTTT
CASRLALLGANTGELFF
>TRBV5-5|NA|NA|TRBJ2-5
TGTGCCAGCAGCACGCCGGGACGGGTCCAAGAGACCCAGTACTTC
CASSTPGRVQETQYF
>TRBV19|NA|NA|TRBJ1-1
TGTGCCAGTAGTATTTACACTGAAGCTTTCTTT
CASSIYTEAFF
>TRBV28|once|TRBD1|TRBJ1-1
TGTGCCAGCGAGGGACAGATGAACACTGAAGCTTTCTTT
CASEGQMNTEAFF
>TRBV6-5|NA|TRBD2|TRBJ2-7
TGTGCCAGCAGAGTCGGACTAGCGGACTACGAGCAGTACTTC
CASRVGLADYEQYF
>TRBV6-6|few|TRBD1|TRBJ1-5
TGTGCCAGCAGTACGCGACAGGGGCACCAGCCCCAGCATTTT
CASSTRQGHQPQHF
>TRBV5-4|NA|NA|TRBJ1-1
TGTGCCAGCAGCGATAAAAGGGGGAACACTGAAGCTTTCTTT
CASSDKRGNTEAFF
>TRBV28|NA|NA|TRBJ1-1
TGTGCCAGCAGCCTGGGACGGATACACACTGAAGCTTTCTTT
CASSLGRIHTEAFF
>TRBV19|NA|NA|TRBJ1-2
TGTGCGTCCGGAACAGGGTCCTATGGCTACACCTTC
CASGTGSYGYTF
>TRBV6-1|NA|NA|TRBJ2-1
TGTGCCAGCAGTGAGGGGTATGAGCAGTTCTTC
CASSEGYEQFF
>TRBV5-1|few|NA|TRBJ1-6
TGCGCCAGCAGCTTGATCGTCCACTTT
CASSLIVHF
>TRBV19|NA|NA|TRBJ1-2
TGTGCCAGTAGTTACAGGGACTATGGCTACACCTTC
CASSYRDYGYTF
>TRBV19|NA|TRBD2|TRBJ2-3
TGTGCCAGCAGGGGACTAGCCCTAGATACGCAGTATTTT
CASRGLALDTQYF
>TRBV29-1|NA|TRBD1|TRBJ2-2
TGCAGCTGGGGACAGGGGGCTGGGGAGCTGTTTTTT
CSWGQGAGELFF
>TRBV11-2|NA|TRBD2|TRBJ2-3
TGTGCCAGCAGCTTGATTAGCGGGAGGGCCGTAGATACGCAGTATTTT
CASSLISGRAVDTQYF
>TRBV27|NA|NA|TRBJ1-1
TGTGCCAGCAGTTTAAAGAGACAGTTTGAAGCTTTCTTT
CASSLKRQFEAFF
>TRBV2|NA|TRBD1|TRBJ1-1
TGTGCCAGCAGGATGGACAGGGGGAACACTGAAGCTTTCTTT
CASRMDRGNTEAFF
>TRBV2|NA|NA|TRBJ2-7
TGTGCCAGCAGTGAGGAATTTATCGGCTACGAGCAGTACTTC
CASSEEFIGYEQYF
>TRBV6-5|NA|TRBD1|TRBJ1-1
TGTGCCAGCAGTTACGGCGACAGGGGGTATGAAGCTTTCTTT
CASSYGDRGYEAFF
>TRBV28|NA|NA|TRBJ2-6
TGTGCAGCCGGGACGGGAAGCTCTGGGGCCAACGTCCTGACTTTC
CAAGTGSSGANVLTF
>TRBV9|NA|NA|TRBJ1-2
TGTGCCAGCAGCCTCGAACCAAGAAACTATGGCTACACCTTC
CASSLEPRNYGYTF
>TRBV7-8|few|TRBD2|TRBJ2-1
TGTGCCAGCAGTTCGGCGGGAGGATTTGTTTACAATGAGCAGTTCTTC
CASSSAGGFVYNEQFF
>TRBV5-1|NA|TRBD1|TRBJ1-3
TGCGCCAGCAGCCCGGGACAGGGAAATGGAAACACCATATATTTT
CASSPGQGNGNTIYF
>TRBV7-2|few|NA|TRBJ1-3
TGTGCCAGCAGCTTAGGTGGTCCCCCTGGATCTGGAAACACCATATATTTT
CASSLGGPPGSGNTIYF
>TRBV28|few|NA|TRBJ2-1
TGTGCCAGCAAAAGCTCCTACAATGAGCAGTTCTTC
CASKSSYNEQFF
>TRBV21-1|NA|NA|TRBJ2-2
TGTGCCAGCAGCAAAGACCGGTTGGGTGGCGGGGATAACACCGGGGAGCTGTTTTTT
CASSKDRLGGGDNTGELFF
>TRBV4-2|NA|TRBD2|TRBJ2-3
TGTGCCAGCAGCCAAGGGAGTGTAGCGGGGGGCTCCCCAGATACGCAGTATTTT
CASSQGSVAGGSPDTQYF
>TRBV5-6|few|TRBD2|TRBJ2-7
TGTGCCAGCAGCTTCGTAGCGGGGGAGCCGTACGAGCAGTACTTC
CASSFVAGEPYEQYF
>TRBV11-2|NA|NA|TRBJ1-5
TGTGCCAGCAGCGGACAGCTTAATCAGCCCCAGCATTTT
CASSGQLNQPQHF
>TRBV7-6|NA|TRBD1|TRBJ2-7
TGTGCCAGCAGCCCCGGGACAGGAGAAACTGGGGAGCAGTACTTC
CASSPGTGETGEQYF
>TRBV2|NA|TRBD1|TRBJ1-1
TGTGCCAGCAGTGAAGACAGGGGGGACACTGAAGCTTTCTTT
CASSEDRGDTEAFF
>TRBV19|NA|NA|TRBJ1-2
TGTGCCAGTAGTATCCCGGCAGGGCGAAATGGCTACACCTTC
CASSIPAGRNGYTF
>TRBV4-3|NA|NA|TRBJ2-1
TGCGCCAGCAGCCAGACTAGAAGAAATGAGCAGTTCTTC
CASSQTRRNEQFF
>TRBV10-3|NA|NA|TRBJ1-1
TGTGCCATCAGTGAGTCCTTGACAGGGAACACTGAAGCTTTCTTT
CAISESLTGNTEAFF
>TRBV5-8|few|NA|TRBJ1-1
TGTGCCAGCAGCTTAGCAGGGAGGACGCGAGCTTTCTTT
CASSLAGRTRAFF
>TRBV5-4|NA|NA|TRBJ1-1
TGTGCCAGCAGCCCCGACCATCCATGGTCGAAGACTGAAGCTTTCTTT
CASSPDHPWSKTEAFF
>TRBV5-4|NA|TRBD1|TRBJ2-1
TGTGCCAGCAGCCCTCTAGGACAGGGGGCTAGTATGGAGCAGTTCTTC
CASSPLGQGASMEQFF
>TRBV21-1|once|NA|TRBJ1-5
TGTGCCAGCAGCTCAAGAAGGGGATATAGCCCCGATCAGCCCCAGCATTTT
CASSSRRGYSPDQPQHF
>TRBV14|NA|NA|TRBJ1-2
TGTGCCAGCAGCCTTATCACCCACTATGGCTACACCTTC
CASSLITHYGYTF
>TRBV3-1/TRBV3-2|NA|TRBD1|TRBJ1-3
TGTGCCAGCAGTCAAACAGGGGGCCCTGGAAACACCATATATTTT
CASSQTGGPGNTIYF
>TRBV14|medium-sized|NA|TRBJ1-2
TGTGCCAGCAGCCCTTTCCAGGGTACCTATGGCTACACCTTC
CASSPFQGTYGYTF
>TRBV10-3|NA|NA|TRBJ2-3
TGTGCCATCAGTGGGACCAGCACAGATACGCAGTATTTT
CAISGTSTDTQYF
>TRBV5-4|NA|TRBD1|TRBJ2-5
TGTGCCAGCAGCACGGGACAGTTGAGAGAGACCCAGTACTTC
CASSTGQLRETQYF
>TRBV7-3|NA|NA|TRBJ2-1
TGTGCCAGCAGCTCTTGGACGGACAATGAGCAGTTCTTC
CASSSWTDNEQFF
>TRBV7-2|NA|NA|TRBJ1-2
TGTGCCAGCAGCTTCAGGGAGGGAGGCTACACCTTC
CASSFREGGYTF